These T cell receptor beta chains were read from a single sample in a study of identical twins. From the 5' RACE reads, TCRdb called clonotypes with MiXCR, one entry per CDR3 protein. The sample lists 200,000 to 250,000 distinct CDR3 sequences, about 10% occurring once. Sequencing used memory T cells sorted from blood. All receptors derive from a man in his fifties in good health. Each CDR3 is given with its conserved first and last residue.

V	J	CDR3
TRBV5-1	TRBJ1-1	CASSLRGGRNTEAFF
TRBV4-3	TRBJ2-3	CASSPRRGADTQYF
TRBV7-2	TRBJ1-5	CASSLGGSRGGKPQHF
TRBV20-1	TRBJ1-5	CSARETGDSNQPQHF
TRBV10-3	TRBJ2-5	CAISEPSLGGETQYF
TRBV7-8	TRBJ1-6	CASSLRQGVDSPLHF
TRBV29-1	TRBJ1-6	CSVKTGTGNSPLHF
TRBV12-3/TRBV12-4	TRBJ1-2	CASSFEGQVYGYTF
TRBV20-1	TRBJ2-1	CSYRGLGTYNEQFF
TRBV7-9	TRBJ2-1	CASSLGSWEQFF
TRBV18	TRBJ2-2	CASSPQNRGTGELFF
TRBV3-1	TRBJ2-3	CASSLPAGGSDTQYF
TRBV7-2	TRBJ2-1	CASSRVSGRGYNEQFF
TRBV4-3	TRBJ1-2	CASSRKIAESGGYTF
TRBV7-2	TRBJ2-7	CASSLGRDRVSSYEQYF
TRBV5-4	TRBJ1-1	CASSLEEGTEAFF
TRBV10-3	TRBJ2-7	CAISESRYPYEQYF
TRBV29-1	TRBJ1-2	CSVTGPNYGYTF
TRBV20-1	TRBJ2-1	CSARVAGVIYNEQFF
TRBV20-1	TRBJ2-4	CSAAAAGVAKNIQYF
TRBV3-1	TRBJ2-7	CASSRQGLSYGQYF
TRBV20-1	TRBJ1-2	CSAISANYGYTF
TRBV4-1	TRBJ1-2	CASSRLGAPGANYGYTF
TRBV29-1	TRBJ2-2	CSVVAGGPTGELFF
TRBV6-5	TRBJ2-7	CASSYSSPRQGLTYEQYF
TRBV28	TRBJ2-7	CASRTGPSYEQYF
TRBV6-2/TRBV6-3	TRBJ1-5	CASSPVPYQPQHF
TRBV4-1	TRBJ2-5	CASSRVSWGRQGTQYF
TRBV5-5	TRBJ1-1	CASSLVPYAEAFF
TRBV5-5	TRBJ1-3	CASSYSTVYRSGNTIYF
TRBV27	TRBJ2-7	CASSKGPQGVYEQYF
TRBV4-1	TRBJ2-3	CASSARLAGGTYTQYF
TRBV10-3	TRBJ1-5	CAISGGPTPGNQPQHF
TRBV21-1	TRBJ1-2	CASSTWTGRTNNYGYTF
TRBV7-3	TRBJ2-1	CASKEGGQRGEQFF
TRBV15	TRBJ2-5	CATSRDRRRGHETQYF
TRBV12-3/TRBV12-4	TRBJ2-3	CASSFSGVDTQYF
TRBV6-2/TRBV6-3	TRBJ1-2	CASSTSGTGGAFGYTF
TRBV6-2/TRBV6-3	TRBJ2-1	CASSNDVFGGSEHNEQFF
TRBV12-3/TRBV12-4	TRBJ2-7	CASSTSYEQYF
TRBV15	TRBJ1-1	CATSSTHYSGQGQMRTEAFF
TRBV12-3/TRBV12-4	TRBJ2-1	CASSPGTGGYNEQFF
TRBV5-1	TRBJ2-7	CASSGGTGAYEQYF
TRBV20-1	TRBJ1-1	CSARTGGLNTEAFF
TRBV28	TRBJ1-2	CASSDRKQHGYTF
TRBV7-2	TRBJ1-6	CASSLVGRANSPLHF
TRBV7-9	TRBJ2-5	CASSSVSAGGLKTQYF
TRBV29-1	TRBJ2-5	CSVGTGGAETQYF
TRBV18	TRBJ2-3	CASSPPGPQTNTQYF
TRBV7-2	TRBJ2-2	CASSWTSAANTGELFF
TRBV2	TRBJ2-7	CASKVMTPYEQYF
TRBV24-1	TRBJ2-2	CATSDSGRKNTGELFF
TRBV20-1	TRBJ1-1	CSASETADGTTEAFF